The entry below describes one T cell receptor beta chain. The data stem from a study of T-cell reconstitution after alpha-beta-depleted transplantation in children. CDR1 SQVTM and CDR2 ANQGSEA come from the germline V gene. V lost 4 bases, J lost 2 bases, and 17 bases lay in between. The CDR3 is 15 amino acids. Unique molecular identifiers were built into the TCRbeta library. One entry per CDR3 protein results from TCRdb running MiXCR on the PCR reads. This table holds a few hundred thousand distinct CDR3 sequences, more than 20% found once. The chain links TRBV29-1 to TRBJ2-5, with a tentative D call TRBD2 (6 bases). The sequenced sample was PBMCs, obtained before TCRalphabeta/CD19-depleted stem cell transplant. The origin of this receptor is a boy under two years old with Wiskott-Aldrich syndrome, due to receive a stem cell transplant. The CDR3 protein is CSVVRPGEPQETQYF. The CDR3 DNA reads as TGCAGCGTTGTTAGACCGGGGGAACCTCAAGAGACCCAGTACTTC.